This TCR beta chain came from a study of early T cells in non-severe SARS-CoV-2 infection. This clonotype came up a few times. The CDR3 is 17 residues long. V lost 2 bases to trimming and J lost 4 bases; unmatched junction nucleotides: 10. Germline lookup yields CDR1 LGHNA and CDR2 YSLEER. TCRdb re-called the 5' RACE reads through MiXCR, storing one row per CDR3 protein. The data show approximately 50,000 distinct CDR3 sequences, with approximately 8.5% seen just once and 15% held by the top ten. The source is an adult who was a healthcare worker with PCR-confirmed SARS-CoV-2 infection or an uninfected control (not recorded which). Input material: whole blood. This chain uses TRBV4-3 with TRBJ2-2, with 7 bases lining up with TRBD1. CDR3 loop: CASSQRYGQDPTGELFF. As DNA, the CDR3 is TGCGCCAGCAGCCAACGTTACGGACAGGATCCCACCGGGGAGCTGTTTTTT.